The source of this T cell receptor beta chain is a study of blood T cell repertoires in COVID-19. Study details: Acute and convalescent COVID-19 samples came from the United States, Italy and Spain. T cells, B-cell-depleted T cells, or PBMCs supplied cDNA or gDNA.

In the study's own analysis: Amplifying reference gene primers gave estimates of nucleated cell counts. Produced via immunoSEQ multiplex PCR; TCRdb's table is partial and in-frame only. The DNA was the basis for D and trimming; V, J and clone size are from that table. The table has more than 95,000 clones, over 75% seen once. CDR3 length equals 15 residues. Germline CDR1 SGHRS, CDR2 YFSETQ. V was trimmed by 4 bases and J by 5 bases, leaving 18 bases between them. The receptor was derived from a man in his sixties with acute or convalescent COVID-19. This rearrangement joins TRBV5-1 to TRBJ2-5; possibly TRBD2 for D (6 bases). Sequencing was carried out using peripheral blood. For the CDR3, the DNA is TGCGCCAGCAGCGTTGGGGGGACGGCGAGGGAGACCCAGTACTTC. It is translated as CASSVGGTARETQYF.